This T cell receptor (beta chain) was captured by sequencing in a study of T cells after yellow fever vaccination. Study-wide context: Preparing low-cell-number fractions relied on SMART-Seq v4 Ultra Low Input.

TCRdb fed the 5' RACE reads into MiXCR, producing one record per CDR3 protein. The sample lists some 240,000 distinct CDR3 sequences, about 3.5% occurring once. This CDR3 comprises 16 residues. Germline lookup yields CDR1 SGHNT and CDR2 YYREEE (reference sequence). Trimming removed 4 bases from V and 0 bases from J, with 13 bases in between. The chain links TRBV5-4 to TRBJ2-2; D is perhaps TRBD1 or TRBD2 (5 bases each). The clonotype was recovered from a man younger than 35 who received the YFV17D yellow fever vaccine. The specimen comprised PBMCs, sampled 15 days after the yellow fever booster vaccination. CDR3 DNA sequence: TGTGCCAGCAGCCTCCCCGGGACGGCGAACACCGGGGAGCTGTTTTTT. Translating it yields CASSLPGTANTGELFF.